This T cell receptor (beta chain) originates from a study of T cell responses to AZD1222 COVID-19 vaccine. CDR3 length equals 12 residues. Deletions cut 0 bases from V and 10 bases from J, with 8 bases between. CDR1 and CDR2 (germline): SGHDT, YYEEEE. Sequenced by immunoSEQ multiplex PCR; TCRdb stores in-frame clones only, minus some. The data show 130,000 or so clones, more than 80% seen once. The chain joins TRBV5-6 to TRBJ2-1; D is possibly TRBD1 (6 bases). The sequence came from an adult in good health. The sample was peripheral blood, taken on day 0 of AZD1222 vaccination. The CDR3 DNA is TGTGCCAGCAGCTTGGGACAGGACGAGCAGTTCTTC. It is translated as CASSLGQDEQFF. Complete variable domain (other parts from reference TRBV5-6 and TRBJ2-1): DAGVTQSPTHLIKTRGQQVTLRCSPKSGHDTVSWYQQALGQGPQFIFQYYEEEERQRGNFPDRFSGHQFPNYSSELNVNALLLGDSALYLCASSLGQDEQFFGPGTRLTVL.